The subject of this entry is one T cell receptor (beta chain). Germline CDR1 reads SGHTA; CDR2 reads FQGNSA. This CDR3 contains 16 residues. Trimming took 5 bases from V and 5 from J, leaving 18 bases between them. Survey-level TCR beta sequencing used the immunoSEQ assay. Method: immunoSEQ multiplex PCR; TCRdb's copy keeps in-frame clones and lacks some. This sample has 60,000 to 85,000 clones, with just under 95% found just once. The TCR originated in a man aged 40-50 years with rheumatoid arthritis. This chain links TRBV7-2 with TRBJ2-2, with D perhaps given as TRBD1 or TRBD2 (6 bases each). The sample taken for sequencing was PBMCs. DNA for the CDR3: TGTGCCAGCAGCCTCGAACGGGGGCGTCGGACCGGGGAGCTGTTTTTT. Encoded protein: CASSLERGRRTGELFF.